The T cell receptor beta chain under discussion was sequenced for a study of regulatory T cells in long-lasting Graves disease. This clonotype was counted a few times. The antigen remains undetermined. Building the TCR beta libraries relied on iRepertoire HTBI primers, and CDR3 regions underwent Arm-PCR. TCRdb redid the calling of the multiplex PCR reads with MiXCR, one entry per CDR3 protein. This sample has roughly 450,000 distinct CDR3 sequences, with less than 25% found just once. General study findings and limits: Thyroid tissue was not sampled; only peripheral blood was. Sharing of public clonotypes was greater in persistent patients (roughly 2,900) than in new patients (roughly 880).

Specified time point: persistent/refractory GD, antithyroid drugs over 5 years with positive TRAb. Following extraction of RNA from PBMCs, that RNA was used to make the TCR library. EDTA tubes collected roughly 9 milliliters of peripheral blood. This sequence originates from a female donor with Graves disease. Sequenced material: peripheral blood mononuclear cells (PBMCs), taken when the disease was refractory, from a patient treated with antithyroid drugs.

CDR3 in amino acids: CSVQLGETQYF. The CDR3 DNA reads TGCAGCGTTCAGTTGGGAGAGACCCAGTACTTC. This chain joins TRBV29-1 and TRBJ2-5; D ambiguous. This CDR3 region has 11 residues. Between the trimmed V and J ends, which lost 5 bases and 4 bases, there was a span of 8 bases. Germline V gene data show CDR1 as SQVTM and CDR2 as ANQGSEA.